The 7 T cell receptor beta chains below come from one sample, sequenced in a study of identical twins. TCRdb itself ran the 5' RACE reads through MiXCR, one entry per CDR3 protein. Counted here are roughly 720,000 distinct CDR3 sequences, around a sixth occurring once; the ten biggest clones make up 10% to 15%. The sample also formed part of further work on T cells expressing NK-cell markers.

Material: PBMCs. All receptors derive from a woman in her late teens or twenties in good health.

The chain recombines TRBV12-3 or TRBV12-4 with TRBJ2-1; 15 nucleotides match TRBD2. V dropped 2 bases and J dropped 2; count of bases not matched to a gene: 4. CDR3 length: 18 amino acids. CDR3 protein: CASSLPGLAGGPYNEQFF. The CDR3 DNA sequence: TGTGCCAGCAGTTTACCGGGACTAGCGGGGGGCCCCTACAATGAGCAGTTCTTC.

The chain uses TRBV29-1 and TRBJ2-1, with D possibly matching TRBD2 (5 bases). This CDR3 has 10 amino acids. Germline loops: CDR1 SQVTM, CDR2 ANQGSEA. Trimming took off 7 bases at V and 7 bases at J, with 8 bases between the two ends. For the CDR3, the DNA is TGCAGCGCCACTAGAAATGAGCAGTTCTTC. Protein product: CSATRNEQFF.

The chain uses TRBV9 and TRBJ1-6, with 7 bases matching TRBD1. Germline values: CDR1 SGDLS, CDR2 YYNGEE. The CDR3 sequence is 15 residues long. Germline trimming cut 0 bases from V and 7 bases from J; bases unmatched to any gene: 4. CDR3 in amino acids: CASSVATGLNSPLHF. The CDR3 DNA follows: TGTGCCAGCAGCGTAGCGACAGGGTTGAATTCACCCCTCCACTTT. The variable domain in full, with the rest retrieved from reference TRBV9 and TRBJ1-6, is DSGVTQTPKHLITATGQRVTLRCSPRSGDLSVYWYQQSLDQGLQFLIQYYNGEERAKGNILERFSAQQFPDLHSELNLSSLELGDSALYFCASSVATGLNSPLHFGNGTRLTVT.

This clonotype was seen a handful of times. The V and J genes are TRBV9 and TRBJ2-6; D may match TRBD1 or TRBD2 (6 bases each). Deletions cut 6 bases from V and 0 bases from J, with 7 bases between. CDR1 and CDR2 from the germline V gene are SGDLS and YYNGEE. The CDR3 sequence is 14 residues long. CDR3 nucleotide sequence: TGTGCCAGCAAGGGGGGCTCTGGGGCCAACGTCCTGACTTTC. It specifies CASKGGSGANVLTF.

The rearrangement uses TRBV29-1 and TRBJ2-7, with 7 positions matching TRBD1. The CDR3 is 15 residues long. V lost 4 bases to trimming and J lost 0 bases; unmatched junction nucleotides: 9. Germline assignment: CDR1 SQVTM and CDR2 ANQGSEA. The CDR3 reads CSVGGQRTNSYEQYF. The DNA for the CDR3 is TGCAGCGTTGGGGGACAGAGGACGAACTCCTACGAGCAGTACTTC.

The chain carries TRBV20-1 and TRBJ1-2; unclear D gene. Trimming removed 1 base from V and 3 bases from J, with 9 bases in between. Per germline, CDR1 DFQATT and CDR2 SNEGSKA (reference sequence). The CDR3 length is 13 residues. CDR3 protein: CSARGGTYYGYTF. DNA for the CDR3: TGCAGTGCTAGAGGTGGCACCTACTATGGCTACACCTTC.

This clonotype was counted only a few times. DNA for the CDR3: TGTGCCTGGAGTACGGGACTAGCTACCTACGAGCAGTACTTC. Residues: CAWSTGLATYEQYF. The chain is built from TRBV30 and TRBJ2-7, with 9 bases matching TRBD2. The CDR3 is 14 residues long. Germline CDR1 GTSNPN, CDR2 SVGIG (reference sequence). After removal of 2 bases from V and 2 bases from J, the junction contained 4 bases not matched to a gene.